The rows below give T cell receptor beta chains drawn from one sample of a study of T cells after yellow fever vaccination. TCRdb reanalysed the 5' RACE reads using MiXCR and keeps one entry per CDR3 protein. This table holds about 53,000 distinct CDR3 sequences, roughly 7.4% found once. Sequenced here: CD8+ T cells sorted from PBMCs, sampled on the day of the first yellow fever vaccination. The receptors stem from a man aged 18 to 30 who received the YFV17D yellow fever vaccine. The CDR3 runs from the conserved cysteine through the conserved F or W. Fields, in order: J gene, V gene, clone size, D gene, CDR3 DNA, CDR3 protein. D genes are given only for firm matches. Not every row has a clone size; where given, it reads once, few, many or a size class.

TRBJ2-1,TRBV11-2,-,-,TGTGCCAGCAGCAGGGACTACAATGAGCAGTTCTTC,CASSRDYNEQFF
TRBJ2-5,TRBV27,many,-,TGTGCCAGCAGTTCGGGATTAGTATACCAAGAGACCCAGTACTTC,CASSSGLVYQETQYF
TRBJ2-1,TRBV5-4,-,TRBD1,TGTGCCAGCAGCTTGGAGCGGGACAGGGGGCCAAATGAGCAGTTCTTC,CASSLERDRGPNEQFF
TRBJ2-1,TRBV15,-,-,TGTGCCACCAGCAGGACGGGTGGCGGGTACCCTGAGCAGTTCTTC,CATSRTGGGYPEQFF
TRBJ2-7,TRBV5-6,-,-,TGTGCCAGCGCTCGGTCGCCTAGCTCCTACGAGCAGTACTTC,CASARSPSSYEQYF
TRBJ2-1,TRBV6-5,-,-,TGTTCCAGCAGTTTCCAAGGCTCCCGACTTTACAATGAGCAGTTCTTC,CSSSFQGSRLYNEQFF
TRBJ2-1,TRBV12-3/TRBV12-4,-,-,TGTGCCAGCAGTTCCCGTCTTAGAAGGGGCAATGAGCAGTTCTTC,CASSSRLRRGNEQFF
TRBJ2-2,TRBV4-3,-,-,TGCGCCAGCAGCGATCAGATCACCGGGGAGCTGTTTTTT,CASSDQITGELFF
TRBJ1-1,TRBV4-2,-,TRBD1,TGTGCCAGCAGCCCTTTGACAGGGGTGAACACTGAAGCTTTCTTT,CASSPLTGVNTEAFF
TRBJ2-1,TRBV11-2,few,TRBD2,TGTGCCAGCAGCCCAGGACTAGCGAGCAACAATGAGCAGTTCTTC,CASSPGLASNNEQFF
TRBJ2-7,TRBV4-3,many,TRBD2,TGCGCCAGCAGCCAAGAAGCTCCGGGAGGTCCGGCCGAGCAGTACTTC,CASSQEAPGGPAEQYF
TRBJ1-3,TRBV7-3,few,-,TGTGCCAGCAGCTTAACTGGTCATCCAGACACCATATATTTT,CASSLTGHPDTIYF
TRBJ1-1,TRBV12-3/TRBV12-4,many,-,TGTGCCAGCAGGGACTCCACGGGGAACACTGAAGCTTTCTTT,CASRDSTGNTEAFF
TRBJ2-1,TRBV12-3/TRBV12-4,many,-,TGTGCCAGCAGGGGCCATGAGCAGTTCTTC,CASRGHEQFF
TRBJ1-1,TRBV3-1,many,TRBD1,TGTGCCAGCAGCCTCCAAGGGCAGGGGGCGATCACTGAAGCTTTCTTT,CASSLQGQGAITEAFF
TRBJ2-3,TRBV7-2,few,TRBD1,TGTGCCAGCAGCCTCATGACAGGGGAGCAGTATTTT,CASSLMTGEQYF
TRBJ2-7,TRBV30,few,-,TGTGCCTGGAGTCCCGGGGCTGGGGGGAGCGAGCAGTACTTC,CAWSPGAGGSEQYF
TRBJ2-1,TRBV6-5,-,-,TGTGCCAGCACCCCAACGGACGTTGAGCTTGATGAGCAGTTCTTC,CASTPTDVELDEQFF
TRBJ2-7,TRBV7-2,-,-,TGTGCCAGCAGCCCCCCTGGGGCCCGCTACGAGCAGTACTTC,CASSPPGARYEQYF
TRBJ2-1,TRBV5-1,few,TRBD2,TGCGCCAGCAGCTTTGCGGGGGGCTACAATGAGCAGTTCTTC,CASSFAGGYNEQFF
TRBJ1-1,TRBV7-3,few,-,TGTGCCAGCAGCTTACGGGGAATCACTGAAGCTTTCTTT,CASSLRGITEAFF
TRBJ2-1,TRBV5-6,-,-,TGTGCCAGCAGCTCCACAGGGAGTGAGCAGTTCTTC,CASSSTGSEQFF
TRBJ2-4,TRBV27,few,-,TGTGCCAGCAGTTTAGTGGCGGGGCTAGCCAAAAACATTCAGTACTTC,CASSLVAGLAKNIQYF
TRBJ2-5,TRBV7-4,few,-,TGTGCCAGCAGCCCGAAGGCAGGGGAGATTGAAGAGACCCAGTACTTC,CASSPKAGEIEETQYF
TRBJ2-1,TRBV5-4,-,-,TGTGCCAGCCAGCTTTGGGGGGCTAGTGAGCAGTTCTTC,CASQLWGASEQFF
TRBJ1-2,TRBV19,few,-,TGTGCCAGCGCCTGGAAAATCGGACACGCCCGTGGCTACACCTTC,CASAWKIGHARGYTF
TRBJ1-2,TRBV4-1,-,-,TGCGCCAGCAGCCCCGCCCCATTGACCGAAACCTATGGCTACACCTTC,CASSPAPLTETYGYTF
TRBJ1-1,TRBV2,-,-,TGTGCCAGCAGTGAAGGGCAGGGGCCCTTGGACACTGAAGCTTTCTTT,CASSEGQGPLDTEAFF
TRBJ2-7,TRBV20-1,many,TRBD1,TGCAGTGCTAGCCCAAGGACAGGGGGCTACGAGCAGTACTTC,CSASPRTGGYEQYF
TRBJ1-1,TRBV7-3,many,-,TGTGCCAGCAGCTTACAGGGTTACACTGAAGCTTTCTTT,CASSLQGYTEAFF
TRBJ2-3,TRBV27,few,-,TGTGCCAGCTTAGGCGGCGGTCGGCAGTATTTT,CASLGGGRQYF
TRBJ2-2,TRBV27,few,-,TGTGCCAGCAGTCTTCGCCCTCGGGGAGTTACCGGGGAGCTGTTTTTT,CASSLRPRGVTGELFF
TRBJ1-5,TRBV24-1,few,-,TGTGCCACCAGTGATTCTACAGGGTGGGATCAGCCCCAGCATTTT,CATSDSTGWDQPQHF
TRBJ2-3,TRBV3-1,-,TRBD2,TGTGCCAGCAGCCAAGATAGGGCTAGCGGGGGGACCATGGATACGCAGTATTTT,CASSQDRASGGTMDTQYF
TRBJ2-3,TRBV12-3/TRBV12-4,many,TRBD1,TGTGCCAGCAGTTTAGAAGGGGGCTTGGATACGCAGTATTTT,CASSLEGGLDTQYF
TRBJ1-1,TRBV7-2,-,TRBD1,TGTGCCAGCAGCTTACAGGGGGCGGGAGGCACTGAAGCTTTCTTT,CASSLQGAGGTEAFF
TRBJ2-2,TRBV10-1,many,-,TGCGCCAGCAGGCCGGGCCCGGGGGCCGGGGAGCTGTTTTTT,CASRPGPGAGELFF
TRBJ1-1,TRBV28,few,-,TGTGCCAGCAGTTTAAATCGGCTGAACACTGAAGCTTTCTTT,CASSLNRLNTEAFF
TRBJ2-2,TRBV7-9,few,-,TGTGCCAGCAGCTCGACGGTTGAGAACACCGGGGAGCTGTTTTTT,CASSSTVENTGELFF
TRBJ2-2,TRBV4-1,few,TRBD1,TGCGCCAGCAGCCAGCGACAGGGGAGGAACACCGGGGAGCTGTTTTTT,CASSQRQGRNTGELFF
TRBJ1-5,TRBV6-1,-,-,TGTGCCAGCAGTGAGGGGCCCAGCAATCAGCCCCAGCATTTT,CASSEGPSNQPQHF
TRBJ2-7,TRBV12-3/TRBV12-4,-,-,TGTGCCAGCAGTTTAGCCCCGGGGCTCACCTACGAGCAGTACTTC,CASSLAPGLTYEQYF
TRBJ2-3,TRBV15,medium-sized,-,TGTGCCACCAGCAGAGATGGACGCCCCACAGATACGCAGTATTTT,CATSRDGRPTDTQYF
TRBJ2-3,TRBV11-3,-,TRBD2,TGTGCCAGCAGCTCCGCCGTGGGGCTAGCGGGGCCCCCGACGCAGTATTTT,CASSSAVGLAGPPTQYF
TRBJ2-7,TRBV9,-,TRBD1,TGTGCCAGCAGCGTCGGGACAGCTGGATACGAGCAGTACTTC,CASSVGTAGYEQYF
TRBJ2-6,TRBV4-2,many,-,TGTGCCAGCAGCCAAGAATATGAGGACACGGGGCCTCCTGGGGCCAACGTCCTGACTTTC,CASSQEYEDTGPPGANVLTF
TRBJ2-5,TRBV23-1,-,-,TGCGCCAGCAGCGTCCGTAGGGGGCAAGAGACCCAGTACTTC,CASSVRRGQETQYF
TRBJ2-1,TRBV5-1,-,-,TGCGCCAGCAGCTTGGGGTTTTCAAATGAGCAGTTCTTC,CASSLGFSNEQFF
TRBJ2-5,TRBV7-6,-,-,TGTGCCAGCAGCCTTCGGCTCCAAGAGACCCAGTACTTC,CASSLRLQETQYF
TRBJ2-3,TRBV24-1,many,TRBD2,TGTGCCACCAGTGGCCGGGGGGCAGATACGCAGTATTTT,CATSGRGADTQYF
TRBJ1-2,TRBV7-2,few,-,TGTGCCAGCAGCTACCTGGCCGGCGGCTACACCTTC,CASSYLAGGYTF
TRBJ2-3,TRBV6-4,medium-sized,TRBD2,TGTGCCAGCAGTGAAACTAGCGGGGGGGCAGATACGCAGTATTTT,CASSETSGGADTQYF
TRBJ1-5,TRBV4-1,many,-,TGCGCCAGCAGCCAAGATAGGGGGAGCAATCAGCCCCAGCATTTT,CASSQDRGSNQPQHF